This T cell receptor (beta chain) appears in the sequencing data of a study of shared clonotypes between healthy human individuals. Study findings and constraints: Researchers sampled blood only, noting tissue repertoires likely differ.

In the case of this clone: What it recognizes is unknown. The same CDR3 can be traced to other DNA sequences in this sample.

In germline, CDR1 is SQVTM, CDR2 ANQGSEA. This CDR3 is 13 amino acids long. Unmatched junction bases numbered 5, after V lost 5 bases and J lost 1 base. Deep-level assay runs were performed. Several immunoSEQ plates held equal portions of the genomic DNA taken from each subset. Clones were read by immunoSEQ multiplex PCR, and TCRdb kept only the in-frame ones, dropping some. The table lists approximately 600,000 clones, around 96% of them singletons, with around 0.12% in the top ten. Naive CD8 cells lacked CD45RO and underwent positive selection for CCR7, leaving out terminally differentiated effector memory CD45RA+ cells.

The chain has TRBV29-1 and TRBJ2-7; 7 positions agree with TRBD2. The sequence was obtained from a woman in her thirties in good health. Material for sequencing was naive CD8+ T cells sorted from blood. CDR3 bases: TGCAGCGTTAGTGGGGGACTATCCTACGAGCAGTACTTC. This encodes CSVSGGLSYEQYF.